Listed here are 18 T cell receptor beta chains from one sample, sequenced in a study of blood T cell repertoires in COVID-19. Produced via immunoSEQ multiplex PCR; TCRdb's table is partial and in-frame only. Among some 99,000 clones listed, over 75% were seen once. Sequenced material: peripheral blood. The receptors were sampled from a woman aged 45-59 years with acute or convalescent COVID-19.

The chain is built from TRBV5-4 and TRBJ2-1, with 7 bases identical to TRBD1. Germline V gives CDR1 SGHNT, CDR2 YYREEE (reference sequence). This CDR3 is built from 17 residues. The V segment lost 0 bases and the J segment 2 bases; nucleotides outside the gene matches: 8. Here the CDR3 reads CASSLANRGAAYNEQFF. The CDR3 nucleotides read TGTGCCAGCAGCTTGGCCAACAGGGGAGCTGCCTACAATGAGCAGTTCTTC.

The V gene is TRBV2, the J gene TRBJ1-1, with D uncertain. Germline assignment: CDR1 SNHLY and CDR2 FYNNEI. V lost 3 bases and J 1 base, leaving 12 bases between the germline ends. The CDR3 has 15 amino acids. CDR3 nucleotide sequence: TGTGCCAGCAGTGAGAGACCTACAGCGAACACTGAAGCTTTCTTT. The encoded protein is CASSERPTANTEAFF.

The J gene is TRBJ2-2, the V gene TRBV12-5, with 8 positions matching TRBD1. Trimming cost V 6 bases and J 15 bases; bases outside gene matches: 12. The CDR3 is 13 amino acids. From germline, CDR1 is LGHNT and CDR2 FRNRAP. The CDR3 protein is CASGRPAGGKVFF. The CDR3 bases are TGTGCTAGTGGCCGCCCCGCAGGGGGCAAGGTGTTTTTT.

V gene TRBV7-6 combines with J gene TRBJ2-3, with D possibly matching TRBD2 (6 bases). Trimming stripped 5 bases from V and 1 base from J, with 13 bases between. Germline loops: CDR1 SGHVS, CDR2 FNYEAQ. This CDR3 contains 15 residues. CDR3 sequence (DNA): TGTGCCAGCAGCCCCACCCAGCGGGGCACAGATACGCAGTATTTT. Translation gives CASSPTQRGTDTQYF.

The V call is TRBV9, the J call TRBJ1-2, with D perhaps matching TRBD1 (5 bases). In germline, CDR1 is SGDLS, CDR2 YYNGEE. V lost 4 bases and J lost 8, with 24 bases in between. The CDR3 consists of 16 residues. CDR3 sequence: CASSPPLLPGLGGYTF. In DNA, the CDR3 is TGTGCCAGCAGCCCCCCCCTATTACCGGGACTAGGGGGCTACACCTTC.

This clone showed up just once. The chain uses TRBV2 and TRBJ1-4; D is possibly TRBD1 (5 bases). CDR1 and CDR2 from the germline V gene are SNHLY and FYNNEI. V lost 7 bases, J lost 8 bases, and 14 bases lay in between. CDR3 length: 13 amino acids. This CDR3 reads CASTREDREKLFF. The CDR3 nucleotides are TGTGCCAGCACCAGGGAGGACCGGGAAAAACTGTTTTTT.

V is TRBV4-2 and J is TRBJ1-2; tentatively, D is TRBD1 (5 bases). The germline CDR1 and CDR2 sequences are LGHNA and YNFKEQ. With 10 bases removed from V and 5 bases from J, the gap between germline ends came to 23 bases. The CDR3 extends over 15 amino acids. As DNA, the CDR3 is TGTGCCACGCGCCGGGCAGGGATAGGGCCTTATGGCTACACCTTC. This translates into CATRRAGIGPYGYTF.

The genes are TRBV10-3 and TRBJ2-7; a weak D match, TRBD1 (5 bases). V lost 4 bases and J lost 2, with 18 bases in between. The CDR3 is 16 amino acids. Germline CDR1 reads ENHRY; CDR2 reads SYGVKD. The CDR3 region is CAISASTGENTYEQYF. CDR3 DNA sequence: TGTGCCATCAGTGCTTCAACAGGCGAGAATACCTACGAGCAGTACTTC.

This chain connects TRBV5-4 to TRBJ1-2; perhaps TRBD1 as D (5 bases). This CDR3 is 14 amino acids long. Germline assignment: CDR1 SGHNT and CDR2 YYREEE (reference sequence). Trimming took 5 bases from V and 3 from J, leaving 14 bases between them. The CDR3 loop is CASRKGIDDYGYTF. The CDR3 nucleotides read TGTGCCAGCAGAAAGGGGATCGATGACTATGGCTACACCTTC. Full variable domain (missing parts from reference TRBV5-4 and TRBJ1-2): ETGVTQSPTHLIKTRGQQVTLRCSSQSGHNTVSWYQQALGQGPQFIFQYYREEENGRGNFPPRFSGLQFPNYSSELNVNALELDDSALYLCASRKGIDDYGYTFGSGTRLTVV.

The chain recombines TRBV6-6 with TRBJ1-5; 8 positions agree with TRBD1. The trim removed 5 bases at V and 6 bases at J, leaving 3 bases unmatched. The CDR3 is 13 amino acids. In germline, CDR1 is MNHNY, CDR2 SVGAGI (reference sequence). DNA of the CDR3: TGTGCCAGCAGTGGACAGGGAGTTCAGCCCCAGCATTTT. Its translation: CASSGQGVQPQHF.

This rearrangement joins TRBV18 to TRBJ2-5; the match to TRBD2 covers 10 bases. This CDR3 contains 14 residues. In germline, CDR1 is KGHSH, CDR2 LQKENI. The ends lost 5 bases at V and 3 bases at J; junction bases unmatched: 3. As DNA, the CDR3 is TGTGCCAGCTCAAGGACTAGCGGCAAAGAGACCCAGTACTTC. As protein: CASSRTSGKETQYF.

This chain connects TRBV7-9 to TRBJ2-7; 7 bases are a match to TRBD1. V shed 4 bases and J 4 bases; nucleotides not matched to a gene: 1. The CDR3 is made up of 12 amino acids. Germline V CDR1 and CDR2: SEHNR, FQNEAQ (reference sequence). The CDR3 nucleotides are TGTGCCAGCAGCTCACAGGGGTACGAGCAGTACTTC. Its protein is CASSSQGYEQYF.

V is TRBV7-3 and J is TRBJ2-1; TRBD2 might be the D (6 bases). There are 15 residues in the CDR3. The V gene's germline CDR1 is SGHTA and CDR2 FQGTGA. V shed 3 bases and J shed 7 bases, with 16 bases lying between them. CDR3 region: CASSFLSGTSNEQFF. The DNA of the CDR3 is TGTGCCAGCAGCTTCCTTTCTGGGACTTCAAATGAGCAGTTCTTC.

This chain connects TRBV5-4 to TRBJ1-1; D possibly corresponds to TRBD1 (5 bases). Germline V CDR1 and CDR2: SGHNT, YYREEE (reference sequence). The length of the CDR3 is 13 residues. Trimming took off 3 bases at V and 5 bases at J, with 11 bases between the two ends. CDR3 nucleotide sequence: TGTGCCAGCAGCTGGGGGGAGGCGACTGAAGCTTTCTTT. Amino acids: CASSWGEATEAFF.

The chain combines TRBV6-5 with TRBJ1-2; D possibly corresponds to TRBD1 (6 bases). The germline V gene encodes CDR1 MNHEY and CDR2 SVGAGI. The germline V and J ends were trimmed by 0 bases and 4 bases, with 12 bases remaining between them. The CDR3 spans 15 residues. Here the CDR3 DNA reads TGTGCCAGCAGTTACTCGAGGGGGTCAAGCTATGGCTACACCTTC. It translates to CASSYSRGSSYGYTF.

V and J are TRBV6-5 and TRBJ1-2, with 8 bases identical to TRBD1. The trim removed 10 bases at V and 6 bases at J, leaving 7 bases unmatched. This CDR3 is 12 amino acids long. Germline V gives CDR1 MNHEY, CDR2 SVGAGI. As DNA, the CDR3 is TGTGCCACGAGGACAGGGCCGCATGGCTACACCTTC. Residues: CATRTGPHGYTF.

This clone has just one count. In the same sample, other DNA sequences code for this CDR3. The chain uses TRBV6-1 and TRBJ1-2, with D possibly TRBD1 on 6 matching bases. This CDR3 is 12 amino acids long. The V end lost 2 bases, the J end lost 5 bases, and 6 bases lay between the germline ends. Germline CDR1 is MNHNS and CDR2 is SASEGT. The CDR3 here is CASSEQGYGYTF. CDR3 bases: TGTGCCAGCAGTGAACAGGGGTATGGCTACACCTTC.

CDR3 coding DNA: TGTGCCAGCAGCGCCCGCCGGGACAGGGCCCTCCACTTT. It codes for CASSARRDRALHF. The chain recombines TRBV7-2 with TRBJ1-6, with 9 bases identical to TRBD1. This CDR3 region has 13 residues. J was trimmed by 14 bases and V by 5 bases; bases with no gene match: 7. The V gene's germline CDR1 is SGHTA and CDR2 FQGNSA.